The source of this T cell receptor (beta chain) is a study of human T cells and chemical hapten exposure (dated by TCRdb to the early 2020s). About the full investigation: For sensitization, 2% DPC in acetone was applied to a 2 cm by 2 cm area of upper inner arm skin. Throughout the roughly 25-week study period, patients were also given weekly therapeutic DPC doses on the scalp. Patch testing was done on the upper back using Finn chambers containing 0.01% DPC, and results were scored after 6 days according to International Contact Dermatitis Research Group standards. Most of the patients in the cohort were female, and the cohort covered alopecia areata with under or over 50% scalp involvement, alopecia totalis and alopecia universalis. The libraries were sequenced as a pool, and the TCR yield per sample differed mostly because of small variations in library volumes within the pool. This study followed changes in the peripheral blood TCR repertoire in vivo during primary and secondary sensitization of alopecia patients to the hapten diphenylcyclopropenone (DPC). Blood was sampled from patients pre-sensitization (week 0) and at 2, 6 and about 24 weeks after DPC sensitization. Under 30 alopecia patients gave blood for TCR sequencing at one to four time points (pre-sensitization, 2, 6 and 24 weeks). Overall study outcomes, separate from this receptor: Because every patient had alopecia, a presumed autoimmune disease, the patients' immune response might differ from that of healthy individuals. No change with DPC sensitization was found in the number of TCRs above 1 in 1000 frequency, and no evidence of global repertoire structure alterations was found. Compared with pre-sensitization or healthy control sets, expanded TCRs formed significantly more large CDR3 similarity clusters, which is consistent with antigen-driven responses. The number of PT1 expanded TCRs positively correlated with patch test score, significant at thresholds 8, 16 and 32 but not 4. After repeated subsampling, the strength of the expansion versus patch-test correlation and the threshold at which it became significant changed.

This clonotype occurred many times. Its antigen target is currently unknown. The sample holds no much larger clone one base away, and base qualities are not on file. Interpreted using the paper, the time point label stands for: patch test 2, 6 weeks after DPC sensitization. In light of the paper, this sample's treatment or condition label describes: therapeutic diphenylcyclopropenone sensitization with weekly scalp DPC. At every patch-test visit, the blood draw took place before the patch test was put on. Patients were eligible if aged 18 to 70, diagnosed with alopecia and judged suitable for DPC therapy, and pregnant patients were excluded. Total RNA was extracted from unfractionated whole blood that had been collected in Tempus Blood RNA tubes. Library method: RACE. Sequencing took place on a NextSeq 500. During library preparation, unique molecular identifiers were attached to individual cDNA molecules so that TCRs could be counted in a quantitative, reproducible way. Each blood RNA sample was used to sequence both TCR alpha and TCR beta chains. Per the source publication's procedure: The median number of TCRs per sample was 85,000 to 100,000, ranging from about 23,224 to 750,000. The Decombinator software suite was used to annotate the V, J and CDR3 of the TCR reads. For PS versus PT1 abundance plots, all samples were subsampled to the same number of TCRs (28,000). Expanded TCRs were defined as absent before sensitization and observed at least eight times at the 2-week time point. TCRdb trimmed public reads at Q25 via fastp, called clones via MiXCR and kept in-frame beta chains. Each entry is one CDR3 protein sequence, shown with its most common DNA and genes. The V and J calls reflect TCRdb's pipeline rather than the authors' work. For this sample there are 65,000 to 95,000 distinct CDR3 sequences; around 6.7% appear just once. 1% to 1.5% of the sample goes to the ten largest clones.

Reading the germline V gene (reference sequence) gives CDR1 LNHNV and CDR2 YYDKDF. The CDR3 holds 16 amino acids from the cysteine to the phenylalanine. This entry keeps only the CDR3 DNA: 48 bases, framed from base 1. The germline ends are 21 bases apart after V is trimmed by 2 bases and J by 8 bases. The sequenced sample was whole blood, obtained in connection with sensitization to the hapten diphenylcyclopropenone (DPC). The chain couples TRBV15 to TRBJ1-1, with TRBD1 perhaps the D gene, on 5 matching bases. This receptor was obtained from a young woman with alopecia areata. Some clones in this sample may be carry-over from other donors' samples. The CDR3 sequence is CATSRPIGTAAGEAFF. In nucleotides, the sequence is TGTGCCACCAGCAGACCCATCGGGACCGCGGCAGGGGAAGCTTTCTTT.